These 17 T cell receptor beta chains were all obtained from the same sample, sequenced in a study of cytomegalovirus exposure and HLA in healthy donors. Primers for the PCR totalled 60 Vbeta and 13 Jbeta. The data were produced by immunoSEQ multiplex PCR, yet TCRdb's version contains in-frame clones alone and is incomplete. The sample gives some 120,000 clones, roughly 80% of which show up once; about 6% is in the top ten. The sequenced sample was PBMCs. These TCRs come from a woman aged 40 to 50 in good health and CMV-seronegative.

Only one count was recorded for this clone. DNA for the CDR3: TGTGCCAGCAGTACCTCGGTTACGGAGACCCAGTACTTC. It is translated as CASSTSVTETQYF. This rearrangement joins TRBV27 to TRBJ2-5; D gene uncertain. The V end lost 5 bases, the J end lost 5 bases, and 12 bases lay between the germline ends. This CDR3 has 13 amino acids. The germline V gene has CDR1 MNHEY and CDR2 SMNVEV (reference sequence).

V is TRBV18 and J is TRBJ1-2; 7 bases agree with TRBD1. The junction had 10 bases not matched to a gene; V was cut back by 1 base and J by 8 bases. The CDR3 loop spans 15 amino acids. Per germline, CDR1 KGHSH and CDR2 LQKENI. The CDR3 nucleotides read TGTGCCAGCTCACCACGCCAGGGGGACTCAGGGGGCTACACCTTC. Translation: CASSPRQGDSGGYTF.

This clone has only one observation. The chain carries TRBV6-6 and TRBJ2-3, with D possibly being TRBD2 (5 bases). The germline V gene has CDR1 MNHNY and CDR2 SVGAGI (reference sequence). Trimming took 5 bases from V and 2 from J, leaving 17 bases between them. The CDR3 contains 16 residues. The CDR3 sequence: CASSPRRAGLTDTQYF. CDR3 nucleotides: TGTGCCAGCAGTCCCCGGCGGGCAGGCCTCACAGATACGCAGTATTTT.

This clone was detected once. The V call is TRBV4-2, the J call TRBJ2-3; D might be TRBD1 (6 bases). V was shortened by 4 bases and J by 2 bases, with 16 bases between the two germline ends. The CDR3 sequence is 16 residues long. Germline-derived CDR1 and CDR2 are LGHNA and YNFKEQ. CDR3 sequence (DNA): TGTGCCAGCAGCCTCCGAGGGGGTTTCACCACAGATACGCAGTATTTT. Translated, it gives CASSLRGGFTTDTQYF.

This clone was picked up a small number of times. The chain joins TRBV29-1 to TRBJ2-5, with 8 nucleotides matching TRBD2. The CDR3 runs 15 residues. The trim removed 4 bases at V and 2 bases at J, leaving 9 bases unmatched. Germline V gene data show CDR1 as SQVTM and CDR2 as ANQGSEA. The CDR3 DNA sequence: TGCAGCGTTGGCATAGCGGGATACCTACAAGAGACCCAGTACTTC. This encodes CSVGIAGYLQETQYF.

V and J are TRBV15 and TRBJ2-5; D is unclear. Trimming stripped 0 bases from V and 4 bases from J, with 12 bases between. Germline loops: CDR1 LNHNV, CDR2 YYDKDF (reference sequence). CDR3 length: 15 amino acids. CDR3 bases: TGTGCCACCAGCAGAGATGTCAGCGTCATAGAGACCCAGTACTTC. Translating gives CATSRDVSVIETQYF.

The rearrangement joins TRBV6-5 to TRBJ2-1; TRBD2 matches 9 bases. Germline values: CDR1 MNHEY, CDR2 SVGAGI. This CDR3 spans 16 amino acids. The trim removed 3 bases at V and 2 bases at J, leaving 5 bases unmatched. CDR3 region: CASSYVAGGPYNEQFF. CDR3 in DNA: TGTGCCAGCAGTTATGTGGCGGGAGGGCCCTACAATGAGCAGTTCTTC.

The V gene is TRBV15, the J gene TRBJ2-5; TRBD2 agrees at 15 bases. CDR1 is LNHNV and CDR2 is YYDKDF in the germline V gene (reference sequence). With 5 bases clipped from V and 5 bases from J, the junction kept 9 bases outside the gene matches. This CDR3 region has 17 residues. DNA of the CDR3: TGTGCCACCAGCCCCCGGACTAGCGGGAGGGCCGGGGAGACCCAGTACTTC. Its translation is CATSPRTSGRAGETQYF.

This clone was recorded only once. The chain uses TRBV18 and TRBJ1-5; a possible D gene is TRBD1 (5 bases). The CDR3 runs 18 residues. The V gene lost 4 bases and the J gene lost 1 base, with 20 bases spanning the gap. Germline CDR1 and CDR2: KGHSH and LQKENI. The chain's CDR3 is CASSRWPAGDGSNQPQHF. For the CDR3, the DNA is TGTGCCAGCTCACGGTGGCCCGCGGGGGACGGGAGCAATCAGCCCCAGCATTTT.

The chain employs TRBV19 and TRBJ2-7; 7 bases fit TRBD2. The germline CDR1 and CDR2 sequences are LNHDA and SQIVND (reference sequence). The CDR3 extends over 16 amino acids. V was clipped by 2 bases and J by 0 bases; unmatched bases: 7. In DNA, the CDR3 is TGTGCCAGTAGTATATCGGGAGGAACCCACTCCTACGAGCAGTACTTC. Translated, it gives CASSISGGTHSYEQYF.

There are a few counts of this clone. The J gene is TRBJ1-5, the V gene TRBV6-5, with 8 bases fitting TRBD1. J was trimmed by 3 bases and V by 5 bases; bases with no gene match: 3. Germline loops: CDR1 MNHEY, CDR2 SVGAGI. The CDR3 has 14 amino acids. This CDR3 reads CASSPDRDNQPQHF. In nucleotides, the CDR3 is TGTGCCAGCAGTCCGGACAGGGACAATCAGCCCCAGCATTTT.

The V gene is TRBV18, the J gene TRBJ1-1, with 10 positions matching TRBD1. The length of the CDR3 is 15 residues. V lost 3 bases and J lost 5; bases outside the gene matches: 6. Germline V gene data show CDR1 as KGHSH and CDR2 as LQKENI. CDR3 protein: CASSPMDRGGTEAFF. The DNA of the CDR3 is TGTGCCAGCTCACCCATGGACAGGGGGGGAACTGAAGCTTTCTTT.

V and J are TRBV19 and TRBJ1-1; D is possibly TRBD1 (6 bases). The CDR3 is 11 amino acids. V lost 8 bases, J lost 5 bases, and 9 bases lay in between. CDR1 LNHDA and CDR2 SQIVND come from the germline V gene (reference sequence). The CDR3 DNA follows: TGTGCCAGTTCACAGGGTACTGAAGCTTTCTTT. Its protein product is CASSQGTEAFF.

The sample holds a few counts of this clone. CDR3 DNA: TGTGCCAGCCAGAACCTGGGACAGTCTAATGAGCAGTTCTTC. It codes for CASQNLGQSNEQFF. The chain has TRBV2 and TRBJ2-1, with TRBD1 matching 7 bases. There are 14 residues in the CDR3. CDR1 SNHLY and CDR2 FYNNEI come from the germline V gene. With V trimmed by 8 bases and J by 7 bases, 11 bases remained unmatched.

This chain links TRBV25-1 with TRBJ2-1; 10 bases match TRBD2. Germline values: CDR1 MGHDK, CDR2 SYGVNS. Unmatched junction bases numbered 14, after V lost 3 bases and J lost 9 bases. This CDR3 contains 17 residues. The CDR3 reads CASSDPLEREGFVEQFF. The CDR3 DNA reads TGTGCCAGCAGTGACCCCCTTGAGCGGGAGGGCTTTGTTGAGCAGTTCTTC.

The genes are TRBV6-5 and TRBJ2-1; D is undetermined. Germline assignment: CDR1 MNHEY and CDR2 SVGAGI. CDR3 length: 16 residues. V lost 0 bases, J lost 0 bases, and 9 bases lay in between. CDR3: CASSYSRRSSYNEQFF. The CDR3 DNA is TGTGCCAGCAGTTACTCGCGGAGAAGCTCCTACAATGAGCAGTTCTTC.

This clone has just a few counts. The V and J genes are TRBV11-2 and TRBJ2-6, with 8 positions matching TRBD1. The CDR3 has 16 residues. Germline-derived CDR1 and CDR2 are SGHAT and FQNNGV. The trim removed 1 base at V and 5 bases at J, leaving 4 bases unmatched. The CDR3 DNA sequence: TGTGCCAGCAGCTTAGGGACAGGGCGTAGGGCCAACGTCCTGACTTTC. Translating it yields CASSLGTGRRANVLTF.